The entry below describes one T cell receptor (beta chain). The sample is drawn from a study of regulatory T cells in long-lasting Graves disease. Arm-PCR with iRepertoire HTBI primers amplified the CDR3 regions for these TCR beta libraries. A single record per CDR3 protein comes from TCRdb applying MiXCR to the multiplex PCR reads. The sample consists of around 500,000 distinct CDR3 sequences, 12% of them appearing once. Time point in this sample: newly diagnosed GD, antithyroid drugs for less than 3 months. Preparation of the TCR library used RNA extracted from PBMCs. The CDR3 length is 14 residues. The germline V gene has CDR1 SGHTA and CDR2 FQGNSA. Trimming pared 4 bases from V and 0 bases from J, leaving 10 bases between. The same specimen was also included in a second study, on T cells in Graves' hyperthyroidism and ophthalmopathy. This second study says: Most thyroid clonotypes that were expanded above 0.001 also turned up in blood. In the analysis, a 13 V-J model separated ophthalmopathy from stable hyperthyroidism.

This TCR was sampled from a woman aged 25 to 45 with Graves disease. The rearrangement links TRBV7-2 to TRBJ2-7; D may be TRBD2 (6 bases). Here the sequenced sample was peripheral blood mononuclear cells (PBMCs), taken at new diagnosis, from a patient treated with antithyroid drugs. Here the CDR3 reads CASSWGVSSYEQYF. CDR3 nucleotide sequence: TGTGCCAGCAGCTGGGGGGTAAGCTCCTACGAGCAGTACTTC.